Shown below are 5 T cell receptor beta chains from a single sample sequenced in a study of OX40 agonist ivuxolimab in advanced cancers. Profiled with immunoSEQ multiplex PCR; TCRdb holds only in-frame clones, not every one. The sample consists of roughly 79,000 clones, about four fifths of them appearing once. Sequenced material: CD4+ or CD8+ T cells sorted from blood, taken in a trial of the OX40 agonist ivuxolimab. The receptors derive from an adult with an advanced solid tumor such as melanoma, head and neck, liver or kidney cancer.

This chain joins TRBV6-1 and TRBJ2-1; D might be TRBD2 (6 bases). V was clipped by 2 bases and J by 1 base, with 9 bases between them. The germline V gene has CDR1 MNHNS and CDR2 SASEGT. This CDR3 contains 15 residues. CDR3 coding DNA: TGTGCCAGCAGTGAAACTAGCAATTCCTACAATGAGCAGTTCTTC. Translated, it gives CASSETSNSYNEQFF.

The chain employs TRBV5-4 and TRBJ2-5; TRBD2 aligns across 15 bases. CDR3 length: 16 amino acids. Trimming cost V 5 bases and J 4 bases; bases outside gene matches: 6. Germline V gene sequence: CDR1 SGHNT, CDR2 YYREEE (reference sequence). CDR3 residues: CASSSGTSGGIETQYF. The CDR3 DNA follows: TGTGCCAGCAGTTCCGGGACTAGCGGGGGGATAGAGACCCAGTACTTC.

The V call is TRBV5-5, the J call TRBJ2-3, with D possibly being TRBD2 (6 bases). The germline V and J ends were trimmed by 3 bases and 0 bases, with 8 bases remaining between them. The CDR3 has 14 amino acids. Looked up from germline, CDR1 is SGHKS and CDR2 is YYEKEE (reference sequence). The CDR3 DNA reads TGTGCCAGCAGCTCAAGCGGGAGCACAGATACGCAGTATTTT. It encodes CASSSSGSTDTQYF.

The chain uses TRBV15 and TRBJ1-2; possibly TRBD1 for D (6 bases). The germline CDR1 and CDR2 sequences are LNHNV and YYDKDF (reference sequence). V was trimmed by 5 bases and J by 2 bases, leaving 9 bases between them. The CDR3 spans 13 residues. The CDR3 coding sequence is TGTGCCACCAGCCTGGACAGAAACTATGGCTACACCTTC. It encodes CATSLDRNYGYTF.

This clone was seen more than once but under ten times. The chain recombines TRBV14 with TRBJ1-2; D possibly corresponds to TRBD1 (5 bases). The CDR3 is 13 amino acids. Germline assignment: CDR1 SGHDN and CDR2 FVKESK. The V end was cut by 4 bases, the J end by 8 bases, with 14 bases between. In DNA form, the CDR3 reads TGTGCCAGCAGCCCGCGACTCAGGGAGGGCTACACCTTC. It yields the protein CASSPRLREGYTF.